The 6 T cell receptor beta chains presented below share a single source sample, sequenced in a study of OX40 agonist ivuxolimab in advanced cancers. Clones were read by immunoSEQ multiplex PCR, and TCRdb kept only the in-frame ones, dropping some. The sample lists tens of thousands of clones; approximately 90% were seen once. Sequences were derived from CD4+ or CD8+ T cells sorted from blood, sampled in a trial of the OX40 agonist ivuxolimab. The receptors come from an adult with an advanced solid tumor such as melanoma, head and neck, liver or kidney cancer.

The chain links TRBV13 to TRBJ1-4, with D maybe TRBD1 (5 bases). Trimming pared 4 bases from V and 8 bases from J, leaving 14 bases between. Germline V gene sequence: CDR1 PRHDT, CDR2 FYEKMQ (reference sequence). The CDR3 sequence is 14 residues long. The CDR3 reads CASSSGTPEEKLFF. CDR3 DNA sequence: TGTGCCAGCAGCTCAGGGACTCCCGAAGAAAAACTGTTTTTT.

This clone was detected only once. The V gene is TRBV30, the J gene TRBJ1-6; D uncertain. The CDR3 covers 12 residues. V was pared by 3 bases and J by 7 bases, with 7 bases between. CDR1 is GTSNPN, CDR2 SVGIG, per germline (reference sequence). The DNA of the CDR3 is TGTGCCTGGAGGTCTTACAATTCACCCCTCCACTTT. Protein sequence: CAWRSYNSPLHF.

The V gene is TRBV5-6, the J gene TRBJ2-3; tentatively, D is TRBD1 (5 bases). Germline V gives CDR1 SGHDT, CDR2 YYEEEE. Between the trimmed V and J ends, which lost 1 base and 3 bases, there was a span of 21 bases. CDR3 length equals 18 residues. CDR3 coding DNA: TGTGCCAGCAGCTTGTGGCACTTTCCTGGGGCCCGGACAGATACGCAGTATTTT. This codes for CASSLWHFPGARTDTQYF.

J is TRBJ1-4 and V is TRBV18; 8 nucleotides align to TRBD1. Germline V gene sequence: CDR1 KGHSH, CDR2 LQKENI. CDR3 length equals 15 residues. The ends lost 2 bases at V and 6 bases at J; junction bases unmatched: 5. The CDR3 reads CASSPDQGADEKLFF. CDR3 bases: TGTGCCAGCTCACCAGATCAGGGGGCGGATGAAAAACTGTTTTTT.

This clone was detected a few times. The chain uses TRBV4-1 and TRBJ2-5; 7 positions match TRBD2. CDR1 is MGHRA and CDR2 is YSYEKL in the germline V gene. The CDR3 contains 15 residues. The trim removed 3 bases at V and 4 bases at J, leaving 8 bases unmatched. The CDR3 is CASSHRLARGETQYF. The CDR3 DNA sequence: TGCGCCAGCAGCCACCGACTAGCTCGGGGAGAGACCCAGTACTTC.

The V and J genes are TRBV28 and TRBJ2-7; D is undetermined. Germline CDR1 and CDR2: MDHEN and SYDVKM. CDR3 size: 13 residues. The V and J ends lost 9 bases and 2 bases respectively, with 14 bases between them. This chain's CDR3 is CASVTGSPYEQYF. For the CDR3, the DNA is TGTGCCAGTGTCACCGGCAGTCCCTACGAGCAGTACTTC.